This note documents a single T cell receptor (beta chain) sequence. Donor samples were obtained from healthy Caucasian individuals from Russia, aged about 6 to 95. Alongside a J-beta primer mix, a sample-barcoded 5' primer served in a second PCR lasting about 7 to 11 cycles. All cDNA molecules were each tagged by a template-switch adaptor with 12 random nucleotides. A single record per CDR3 protein comes from TCRdb applying MiXCR to the 5' RACE reads. This table holds around 790,000 distinct CDR3 sequences, around two fifths found once. Per germline, CDR1 DFQATT and CDR2 SNEGSKA (reference sequence). The CDR3 extends over 11 amino acids. With 3 bases removed from V and 5 bases from J, the gap between germline ends came to 4 bases. The sample belongs to a study of blood T cells in healthy people across ages. Study details: The template switching approach captured approximately one barcoded beta molecule for every two T cells.

The receptor's source is a man aged 55 to 70 in good health. What was sequenced was blood. V gene TRBV20-1 combines with J gene TRBJ1-4; D remains unclear. The CDR3 loop is CSASQNEKLFF. CDR3 in DNA: TGCAGTGCTAGTCAGAATGAAAAACTGTTTTTT.